This is a list of T cell receptor beta chains from one sample in a study of OX40 agonist ivuxolimab in advanced cancers. Produced via immunoSEQ multiplex PCR; TCRdb's table is partial and in-frame only. The data hold over 25,000 clones, with 65% to 90% observed a single time. Here the sequenced sample was CD4+ or CD8+ T cells sorted from blood, taken in a trial of the OX40 agonist ivuxolimab. The receptors shown here come from an adult with an advanced solid tumor such as melanoma, head and neck, liver or kidney cancer. Both conserved end residues are part of each CDR3. A D gene is named only where the DNA matches it firmly. Expanded clones get a size class; other rows say once, few or many, or leave the size out.

cdr3_nt	cdr3_aa	j_call	v_call	clone_size	d_call
TGTGCCAGCAGTTTAAGGGACAACTCCTACGAGCAGTACTTC	CASSLRDNSYEQYF	TRBJ2-7	TRBV27	NA	NA
TGTGCCATCAGTGATCTGGAGGATGAGCAGTTCTTC	CAISDLEDEQFF	TRBJ2-1	TRBV10-3	few	NA
TGTGCCAGTAGTACCTATGGACAGCTAGTCTATGGCTACACCTTC	CASSTYGQLVYGYTF	TRBJ1-2	TRBV19	few	NA
TGTGCCAGCAGTTTAATTGAGAGCTCCTACAATGAGCAGTTCTTC	CASSLIESSYNEQFF	TRBJ2-1	TRBV27	NA	NA
TGTGCCAGAAGCTGGGGGAGGACGGGAACCTACGAGCAGTACTTC	CARSWGRTGTYEQYF	TRBJ2-7	TRBV5-3	NA	NA
TGTGCCAGCAGTGAATGGGACTACCCATACGAGCAGTACTTC	CASSEWDYPYEQYF	TRBJ2-7	TRBV6-1	NA	TRBD2
TGTGCCAGCAGCCTACAGGGGTCCTACGAGCAGTACTTC	CASSLQGSYEQYF	TRBJ2-7	TRBV11-1	NA	TRBD1
TGCAGCGTTATTTTACGGGGGTACGAGCAGTACTTC	CSVILRGYEQYF	TRBJ2-7	TRBV29-1	NA	NA
TGTGCCAGCAGTCCTTCTCAGGGAGGGCCCTATGGCTACACCTTC	CASSPSQGGPYGYTF	TRBJ1-2	TRBV6-1	NA	NA
TGTGCCAGCAGTTCCTCCGGGACCGCCGAGGGCTACACCTTC	CASSSSGTAEGYTF	TRBJ1-2	TRBV27	few	NA
TGCGCCAGCAGCTTGGTAGGGGCAGCTCACTACGAGCAGTACTTC	CASSLVGAAHYEQYF	TRBJ2-7	TRBV5-1	NA	NA
TGTGCCAGCAGTTCCATACTTATTAGGGGGGGCCGAGTGAACGAGCAGTACTTC	CASSSILIRGGRVNEQYF	TRBJ2-7	TRBV28	NA	NA
TGTGCCAGCAGTTTATCTGTCGGCTACAATGAGCAGTTCTTC	CASSLSVGYNEQFF	TRBJ2-1	TRBV27	NA	NA
TGTGCCAGCAGTTTTCGAGACAGCGAAGAGACCCAGTACTTC	CASSFRDSEETQYF	TRBJ2-5	TRBV27	NA	NA
TGTGCCAGCAGCACGCGACAGGACACCAGCACAGATACGCAGTATTTT	CASSTRQDTSTDTQYF	TRBJ2-3	TRBV9	NA	NA
TGTGCCAGCAGTTTATTGGCAGGGGGCGGTACTGGCGGGGATTCACCCCTCCACTTT	CASSLLAGGGTGGDSPLHF	TRBJ1-6	TRBV28	NA	TRBD1
TGTGCCAGCAGCTTAAAGGGCGGCGTGAGTGGCGTTGGCCACGAGCAGTACTTC	CASSLKGGVSGVGHEQYF	TRBJ2-7	TRBV7-6	NA	NA
TGTGCCAGCCTGGGCAAGCCCACAGATACGCAGTATTTT	CASLGKPTDTQYF	TRBJ2-3	TRBV19	NA	NA
TGCGCCAGCAGCCAAGTTGCACTAGCGGGGGGCTCCTACGAGCAGTACTTC	CASSQVALAGGSYEQYF	TRBJ2-7	TRBV4-1	NA	TRBD2
TGTGCCAGCAGTTTCGTTGCAGGGGCTTTCAACTATGGCTACACCTTC	CASSFVAGAFNYGYTF	TRBJ1-2	TRBV27	NA	NA
TGTGCCAGCAGCCCTGCGCAGCCAGGCAGGTTAGCCAAAAACATTCAGTACTTC	CASSPAQPGRLAKNIQYF	TRBJ2-4	TRBV5-6	NA	NA
TGCGCCAGCAGCCAAGTTACAGGGAATGAAAAACTGTTTTTT	CASSQVTGNEKLFF	TRBJ1-4	TRBV4-3	NA	NA
TGCGCCAGCAGCCTCGGGACAGGCTCTAATGAAAAACTGTTTTTT	CASSLGTGSNEKLFF	TRBJ1-4	TRBV4-3	NA	TRBD1
TGTGCCAGCCGAATACGCTCAGGGGGAGGAAACACTGAAGCTTTCTTT	CASRIRSGGGNTEAFF	TRBJ1-1	TRBV27	NA	TRBD1
TGTGCCAGCAGCCCTAAGGATAACGGAATACATACGCAGTATTTT	CASSPKDNGIHTQYF	TRBJ2-3	TRBV11-2	NA	NA
TGTGCCAGCAGCTTAGATTTCACCTACGAGCAGTACTTC	CASSLDFTYEQYF	TRBJ2-7	TRBV7-2	NA	NA
TGTGCCAGCGGTCGCTATTCTAACTATGGCTACACCTTC	CASGRYSNYGYTF	TRBJ1-2	TRBV27	NA	NA
TGTGCCAGCAGCCAATTGCGGGGGCAGGAGACCCAGTACTTC	CASSQLRGQETQYF	TRBJ2-5	TRBV14	once	NA
TGCGCCAGCAGCTTGCACCAGGGGGCGCAGGCTGGGGCCAACGTCCTGACTTTC	CASSLHQGAQAGANVLTF	TRBJ2-6	TRBV5-1	NA	TRBD1
TGTGCCAGCGGTTTCCACAATGAGCAGTTCTTC	CASGFHNEQFF	TRBJ2-1	TRBV9	NA	NA
TGTGCCAGCAGCCTAGGGGGCGGAGGTTACGAGCAGTACTTC	CASSLGGGGYEQYF	TRBJ2-7	TRBV7-2	NA	TRBD1
TGTGCCAGCTCCTTTGAAGGGGCAGGGTGGTATGGCTACACCTTC	CASSFEGAGWYGYTF	TRBJ1-2	TRBV28	NA	NA